The present TCR beta chain was sequenced within a study of T cell repertoires in aging, cancer and after chemotherapy. Overall study context: Paired samples before and after chemotherapy came from chronic lymphocytic leukemia patients on fludarabine- or bendamustine-based regimens. Study observations and caveats: Untreated cancer patients had significantly lower blood TCR diversity than age-matched healthy donors. Hematological cancer patients had lymphoid organ infiltration that may impair thymic emigration or T cell expansion.

This clonotype was detected only a few times. What it binds is not known. A mixed TRB-A/B primer pool amplified rearranged TRB by multiplex touch-down PCR. TCRdb redid the calling of the multiplex PCR reads with MiXCR, one entry per CDR3 protein. The sample lists some 2,600 distinct CDR3 sequences, approximately 54% occurring once. Germline V gives CDR1 SQVTM, CDR2 ANQGSEA. This CDR3 comprises 14 residues. V dropped 7 bases and J dropped 0 bases, with 16 bases sitting between them. TCR beta rearrangements were amplified from peripheral blood genomic DNA. The chain carries TRBV29-1 and TRBJ2-7, with D possibly TRBD1 on 5 matching bases. Sequenced: blood. This clonotype was sampled from a human donor with a blood cancer. The CDR3 here is CSAYRGFSSYEQYF. CDR3 nucleotides: TGCAGCGCTTATAGGGGCTTCAGCTCCTACGAGCAGTACTTC.